What follows are 22 T cell receptor beta chains derived from one specimen sequenced in a study of cytomegalovirus exposure and HLA in healthy donors. The PCR made use of 60 Vbeta and 13 Jbeta primers. Libraries were prepared by immunoSEQ multiplex PCR; TCRdb keeps only in-frame clonotypes and omits some of them. The sample includes around 160,000 clones, around 77% of them seen just once. Sequencing input: PBMCs. These receptors originate from a man aged 45 to 65 in good health and CMV-seropositive.

This chain links TRBV9 with TRBJ2-3, with D tentatively TRBD2 (6 bases). Between the trimmed V and J ends, which lost 4 bases and 2 bases, there was a span of 14 bases. CDR3 size: 15 residues. The V gene's germline CDR1 is SGDLS and CDR2 YYNGEE. CDR3 protein: CASSPPEGPTDTQYF. In DNA form, the CDR3 reads TGTGCCAGCAGCCCCCCGGAGGGACCCACAGATACGCAGTATTTT.

The chain recombines TRBV19 with TRBJ2-1, with D tentatively TRBD2 (7 bases). Trimming cost V 3 bases and J 5 bases, with 14 bases left between them. This CDR3 is 15 amino acids long. Looked up from germline, CDR1 is LNHDA and CDR2 is SQIVND (reference sequence). In DNA, the CDR3 is TGTGCCAGTAGTATCGGTGGGGGGGGCCACAATGAGCAGTTCTTC. Protein: CASSIGGGGHNEQFF.

J is TRBJ2-3 and V is TRBV5-1; the match to TRBD2 covers 7 bases. The germline gives CDR1 SGHRS, CDR2 YFSETQ. The J segment lost 4 bases and the V segment lost 1 base, leaving 21 bases of the junction unmatched. CDR3 length: 20 residues. This CDR3 reads CASSLLLLASGRGEADTQYF. In nucleotides, the CDR3 is TGCGCCAGCAGCTTGCTACTCTTGGCTAGCGGCCGGGGAGAGGCAGATACGCAGTATTTT. Using reference TRBV5-1 and TRBJ2-3 for the parts outside the CDR3, the full variable domain is KAGVTQTPRYLIKTRGQQVTLSCSPISGHRSVSWYQQTPGQGLQFLFEYFSETQRNKGNFPGRFSGRQFSNSRSEMNVSTLELGDSALYLCASSLLLLASGRGEADTQYFGPGTRLTVL.

V is TRBV28 and J is TRBJ1-2; the match to TRBD1 covers 8 bases. Germline V lookup: CDR1 MDHEN, CDR2 SYDVKM. With 5 bases clipped from V and 4 bases from J, the junction kept 6 bases outside the gene matches. This CDR3 spans 14 amino acids. In nucleotides, the CDR3 is TGTGCCAGCAGTAGGGGGACAGGATCCTATGGCTACACCTTC. Residues: CASSRGTGSYGYTF.

The chain uses TRBV9 and TRBJ2-5; perhaps TRBD1 as D (5 bases). V lost 1 base, J lost 4 bases, and 17 bases lay in between. Germline CDR1 is SGDLS and CDR2 is YYNGEE. CDR3 length: 16 residues. The CDR3 region is CASSVNPMGPGETQYF. In DNA form, the CDR3 reads TGTGCCAGCAGCGTAAACCCTATGGGGCCGGGAGAGACCCAGTACTTC.

V usage is TRBV10-2 and J usage is TRBJ2-3; TRBD2 is a possible D gene (5 bases). The ends were cut back, 0 bases at V and 1 base at J, with 8 bases in the middle. CDR1 is WSHSY and CDR2 is SAAADI in the germline V gene. The CDR3 runs 15 residues. CDR3 protein: CASSESLARTDTQYF. CDR3 nucleotide sequence: TGCGCCAGCAGTGAGTCGCTAGCACGCACAGATACGCAGTATTTT.

This chain connects TRBV9 to TRBJ2-1; TRBD1 matches 7 bases. Per the germline V gene, CDR1 is SGDLS and CDR2 is YYNGEE. The V and J ends lost 1 base and 5 bases, in that order; junction bases with no gene match: 12. The CDR3 covers 17 residues. DNA of the CDR3: TGTGCCAGCAGCGTACCCTATACAGGGGTAAATGACAATGAGCAGTTCTTC. Amino acids: CASSVPYTGVNDNEQFF.

V is TRBV7-9 and J is TRBJ1-1; D is perhaps TRBD1 (6 bases). This CDR3 spans 13 amino acids. V was pared by 3 bases and J by 5 bases, with 10 bases between. The germline V gene encodes CDR1 SEHNR and CDR2 FQNEAQ (reference sequence). Here the CDR3 reads CASSFQGLTEAFF. The CDR3 coding sequence is TGTGCCAGCAGCTTCCAGGGGCTGACTGAAGCTTTCTTT.

This sequence joins TRBV18 and TRBJ1-5; 12 bases line up with TRBD1. This CDR3 is built from 18 residues. Per the germline V gene, CDR1 is KGHSH and CDR2 is LQKENI. The J segment lost 5 bases and the V segment lost 6 bases, leaving 14 bases of the junction unmatched. This chain's CDR3 is CASSRGVGQGAGDQPQHF. For the CDR3, the DNA is TGTGCCAGCTCCAGAGGAGTGGGACAGGGGGCAGGAGATCAGCCCCAGCATTTT.

In its sample, this clone was seen a few times. The chain links TRBV7-2 to TRBJ1-4; D remains ambiguous. This CDR3 spans 14 amino acids. Trimming removed 6 bases from V and 0 bases from J, with 8 bases in between. Germline CDR1 and CDR2: SGHTA and FQGNSA. In nucleotides, the CDR3 is TGTGCCAGCAGAGACACCCCAACTAATGAAAAACTGTTTTTT. As protein: CASRDTPTNEKLFF. The full variable domain, its missing parts supplied by reference TRBV7-2 and TRBJ1-4, is GAGVSQSPSNKVTEKGKDVELRCDPISGHTALYWYRQSLGQGLEFLIYFQGNSAPDKSGLPSDRFSAERTGGSVSTLTIQRTQQEDSAVYLCASRDTPTNEKLFFGSGTQLSVL.

The genes are TRBV7-8 and TRBJ2-7; D is uncertain. The CDR3 extends over 13 amino acids. The V end was cut by 1 base, the J end by 3 bases, with 7 bases between. Looked up from germline, CDR1 is SGHVS and CDR2 is FQNEAQ. The CDR3 loop reads CASSLDRLYEQYF. The DNA for the CDR3 is TGTGCCAGCAGCTTAGATAGACTCTACGAGCAGTACTTC. Combining the CDR3 with reference TRBV7-8 and TRBJ2-7 gives the whole variable domain GAGVSQSPRYKVAKRGQDVALRCDPISGHVSLFWYQQALGQGPEFLTYFQNEAQLDKSGLPSDRFFAERPEGSVSTLKIQRTQQEDSAVYLCASSLDRLYEQYFGPGTRLTVT.

This chain uses TRBV15 with TRBJ1-5, with 7 bases fitting TRBD1. Trimming took 5 bases from V and 2 from J; bases not matched to a gene: 6. Germline V gene data show CDR1 as LNHNV and CDR2 as YYDKDF (reference sequence). The CDR3 spans 15 residues. The DNA of the CDR3 is TGTGCCACCAGCCCCGACAGGGCCCGCAATCAGCCCCAGCATTTT. It yields the protein CATSPDRARNQPQHF.

This clone showed up just a few times. This rearrangement joins TRBV5-4 to TRBJ2-5, with a tentative D call TRBD1 (6 bases). The CDR3 is made up of 16 amino acids. The ends were cut back, 2 bases at V and 5 bases at J, with 19 bases in the middle. Looked up from germline, CDR1 is SGHNT and CDR2 is YYREEE (reference sequence). DNA for the CDR3: TGTGCCAGCAGCTTAACAGGGTTAGGGGTATCGGAGACCCAGTACTTC. It encodes CASSLTGLGVSETQYF.

The J gene is TRBJ2-7, the V gene TRBV7-9; a possible D gene is TRBD2 (5 bases). Germline values: CDR1 SEHNR, CDR2 FQNEAQ (reference sequence). The CDR3 contains 13 residues. Deletions cut 6 bases from V and 3 bases from J, with 12 bases between. CDR3 residues: CASRPDSYYEQYF. The DNA for the CDR3 is TGTGCCAGCAGGCCGGACTCTTACTACGAGCAGTACTTC.

The rearrangement links TRBV10-1 to TRBJ2-1, with TRBD2 matching 10 bases. The V gene end was trimmed by 3 bases and the J gene end by 7 bases; junction bases not matched to a gene: 6. The CDR3 runs 15 residues. Germline values: CDR1 WNHNN, CDR2 SYGVQD (reference sequence). CDR3 amino acids: CASSDGSGGWNEQFF. Written as DNA, the CDR3 is TGCGCCAGCAGTGATGGTAGCGGGGGGTGGAATGAGCAGTTCTTC.

The chain combines TRBV5-4 with TRBJ2-2; TRBD2 agrees at 10 bases. V gave up 1 base and J gave up 5 bases; unmatched junction bases: 11. Germline V gives CDR1 SGHNT, CDR2 YYREEE (reference sequence). This CDR3 has 18 amino acids. CDR3 loop: CASSLPDSGGARTGELFF. Written as DNA, the CDR3 is TGTGCCAGCAGCTTGCCTGACAGCGGGGGGGCAAGGACCGGGGAGCTGTTTTTT.

V gene TRBV30 combines with J gene TRBJ1-1; D call uncertain. Germline CDR1 GTSNPN, CDR2 SVGIG (reference sequence). CDR3 length: 15 amino acids. V lost 0 bases to trimming and J lost 6 bases, with 17 bases between them. The CDR3 nucleotides are TGTGCCTGGAGTGTACGCGGTAACCCAGCCGCTGAAGCTTTCTTT. This translates into CAWSVRGNPAAEAFF.

This clone was found a few times. The V gene is TRBV5-8, the J gene TRBJ1-2; perhaps TRBD1 as D (6 bases). CDR1 is SGHTS, CDR2 YDEGEE, per germline. The V end lost 4 bases, the J end lost 4 bases, and 17 bases lay between the germline ends. This CDR3 has 15 residues. Here the CDR3 DNA reads TGTGCCAGCAGCCCATTCGGGGGGGCTGGCTATGGCTACACCTTC. Its protein product is CASSPFGGAGYGYTF.

V and J are TRBV2 and TRBJ1-2; 7 bases match TRBD1. There are 12 residues in the CDR3. The germline V gene has CDR1 SNHLY and CDR2 FYNNEI. J lost 8 bases, V lost 4 bases, and 4 bases had no gene match. CDR3 bases: TGTGCCAGCAGTGTTACAGGGGTCGGCTACACCTTC. Its translation: CASSVTGVGYTF.

This clone was seen a handful of times. The chain is built from TRBV29-1 and TRBJ1-4; 7 nucleotides line up with TRBD1. The CDR3 covers 16 residues. Germline lookup yields CDR1 SQVTM and CDR2 ANQGSEA. Trimming at V came to 2 bases and at J to 2 bases, leaving 8 bases not matched to a gene. The CDR3 reads CSVETGAGDTNEKLFF. DNA for the CDR3: TGCAGCGTTGAAACAGGGGCAGGGGACACTAATGAAAAACTGTTTTTT. The full variable domain, with the rest looked up from reference TRBV29-1 and TRBJ1-4, is SAVISQKPSRDICQRGTSLTIQCQVDSQVTMMFWYRQQPGQSLTLIATANQGSEATYESGFVIDKFPISRPNLTFSTLTVSNMSPEDSSIYLCSVETGAGDTNEKLFFGSGTQLSVL.

This clone appeared a few times. The rearrangement links TRBV7-9 to TRBJ2-1; weak D call: TRBD1 (6 bases). V gave up 1 base and J gave up 10 bases, with 20 bases separating them. There are 16 residues in the CDR3. CDR1 SEHNR and CDR2 FQNEAQ come from the germline V gene (reference sequence). The CDR3: CASSLVGGGTSGEQFF. CDR3 in DNA: TGTGCCAGCAGCTTAGTAGGTGGGGGCACGTCGGGGGAGCAGTTCTTC. Variable domain in full (rest from reference TRBV7-9 and TRBJ2-1): DTGVSQNPRHKITKRGQNVTFRCDPISEHNRLYWYRQTLGQGPEFLTYFQNEAQLEKSRLLSDRFSAERPKGSFSTLEIQRTEQGDSAMYLCASSLVGGGTSGEQFFGPGTRLTVL.

This clone appeared a single time. The rearrangement links TRBV9 to TRBJ2-5, with 8 bases matching TRBD1. The CDR3 is made up of 16 amino acids. Germline CDR1 reads SGDLS; CDR2 reads YYNGEE. Trimming removed 2 bases from V and 2 bases from J; junction bases left unmatched: 8. DNA of the CDR3: TGTGCCAGCAGCGTCCTTGGGGGACAGGCGCAAGAGACCCAGTACTTC. Its protein is CASSVLGGQAQETQYF.